The clone carrying this T cell receptor (beta chain) was seen just once. The source of the sample is a study of control samples from healthy donors and cancer patients. Clones were sequenced by immunoSEQ multiplex PCR, and TCRdb holds only the in-frame ones, with some missing. Of about 79,000 clones listed, roughly 93% are singletons. This clonotype was obtained from a woman between 40 and 50 years old with lung cancer. Sequencing input: PBMCs.

CDR3: CASSFDGTMNTEAFF. CDR3 bases: TGCGCCAGCAGCTTCGACGGTACTATGAACACTGAAGCTTTCTTT. The rearrangement joins TRBV5-1 to TRBJ1-1; D unclear. CDR1 is SGHRS and CDR2 is YFSETQ in the germline V gene. The V gene lost 2 bases and the J gene lost 0 bases, with 11 bases spanning the gap. The CDR3 sequence is 15 residues long.